This T cell receptor (beta chain) was identified in a study of CD8 T cells in Susac syndrome. General study results and limits: The study recognized that its TCR sequencing and HLA analysis covered a relatively small number of individuals.

cDNA came from approximately 0.5 to 1 ug RNA primed by random hexamers. The immunoSEQ assay covered 54 Vbeta and 13 Jbeta segments for CDR3. TCRdb passed the immunoSEQ multiplex PCR reads through MiXCR, listing each CDR3 protein once. The repertoire holds more than 150,000 distinct CDR3 sequences, with about 95% as singletons. Of note for this clonotype: As yet, its antigen is unknown.

Sequencing targeted TCR beta in blood CD8+ and CD4+ T cells. TEMRA cells were enriched by FACS, and CD4+ and CD8+ T cells were negatively isolated. Germline trimming cut 2 bases from V and 3 bases from J; bases unmatched to any gene: 3. This CDR3 has 14 residues. Germline lookup yields CDR1 MNHEY and CDR2 SMNVEV (reference sequence). The material sequenced was CD8+ T cells from PBMCs. V gene TRBV27 combines with J gene TRBJ2-5; 7 nucleotides align to TRBD2. The clonotype comes from a human donor with multiple sclerosis. The CDR3 DNA reads as TGTGCCAGCAGTTTAGGAGGACTAGAAGAGACCCAGTACTTC. This gives the protein CASSLGGLEETQYF.